This record looks at one T cell receptor (beta chain) sequence and its context. CD8+ and CD4+ T cells from blood underwent TCR beta sequencing. The data were taken from a study of CD8 T cells in Susac syndrome. Per germline, CDR1 GTSNPN and CDR2 SVGIG (reference sequence). The J segment lost 7 bases and the V segment lost 5 bases, leaving 11 bases of the junction unmatched. This CDR3 is 15 amino acids long. Random hexamers were used to reverse transcribe the RNA input (about 0.5 to 1 ug). An immunoSEQ multiplex PCR amplified TCR beta CDR3 over 54 Vbeta and 13 Jbeta. MiXCR, applied by TCRdb to the immunoSEQ multiplex PCR reads, yields one record per CDR3 protein. Of fewer than 150,000 distinct CDR3 sequences in the sample, about 92% were seen once.

This sequence originates from a human donor with multiple sclerosis. The chain joins TRBV30 to TRBJ1-1, with 12 bases aligning to TRBD1. Specimen: CD4+ T cells from PBMCs. DNA of the CDR3: TGTGCCTGGGGCCGGGACAGGGGGCACGGCGGTGAAGCTTTCTTT. Translating it yields CAWGRDRGHGGEAFF.